Presented here are 25 T cell receptor beta chains from one specimen sequenced in a study of blood T cell repertoires in COVID-19. This table comes from immunoSEQ multiplex PCR, and its TCRdb copy is limited to in-frame clones, with some not included. This sample has approximately 410,000 clones, with roughly 88% found just once. Sequencing used peripheral blood. These receptors originate from a woman under 40 with active or convalescent COVID-19.

Here the CDR3 DNA reads TGTGCCAGCAGTTACTCGAATCAGGGGGATTACGAGCAGTACTTC. It translates to CASSYSNQGDYEQYF. This chain links TRBV6-5 with TRBJ2-7, with 7 bases matching TRBD1. J was trimmed by 4 bases and V by 0 bases; bases with no gene match: 6. This CDR3 comprises 15 residues. CDR1 MNHEY and CDR2 SVGAGI come from the germline V gene.

The V gene is TRBV5-4, the J gene TRBJ2-5; tentatively, D is TRBD1 (8 bases). Per germline, CDR1 SGHNT and CDR2 YYREEE (reference sequence). CDR3 size: 14 residues. CDR3 coding DNA: TGTGCGGGGGGAGGGACAGGCGATAAGGAGACCCAGTACTTC. Translation: CAGGGTGDKETQYF.

The chain combines TRBV7-2 with TRBJ1-2; D unclear. The CDR3 has 16 residues. Per germline, CDR1 SGHTA and CDR2 FQGNSA. Deletions cut 5 bases from V and 2 bases from J, with 18 bases between. CDR3: CASSQITRGSNYGYTF. CDR3 coding DNA: TGTGCCAGCAGCCAGATAACGAGAGGGAGCAACTATGGCTACACCTTC.

This clone was observed a few times. The chain carries TRBV18 and TRBJ2-5, with D perhaps TRBD2 (6 bases). Between the trimmed V and J ends, which lost 2 bases and 4 bases, there was a span of 11 bases. This CDR3 spans 14 amino acids. CDR1 is KGHSH, CDR2 LQKENI, per germline. The CDR3: CASSPFGGRETQYF. The CDR3 nucleotides are TGTGCCAGCTCACCATTTGGAGGGCGAGAGACCCAGTACTTC.

V gene TRBV11-2 combines with J gene TRBJ2-7, with 8 bases aligning to TRBD2. This CDR3 is 15 amino acids long. Germline V gives CDR1 SGHAT, CDR2 FQNNGV. V was pared by 4 bases and J by 6 bases, with 11 bases of the junction left unmatched. CDR3 sequence (DNA): TGTGCCAGCAGCTCACCAAGGACTAGCAGTGGCGAGCAGTACTTC. It translates to CASSSPRTSSGEQYF. Combining the CDR3 with reference TRBV11-2 and TRBJ2-7 gives the whole variable domain EAGVAQSPRYKIIEKRQSVAFWCNPISGHATLYWYQQILGQGPKLLIQFQNNGVVDDSQLPKDRFSAERLKGVDSTLKIQPAKLEDSAVYLCASSSPRTSSGEQYFGPGTRLTVT.

This clone was observed a handful of times. This chain links TRBV27 with TRBJ1-5, with 7 bases fitting TRBD1. The CDR3 consists of 15 residues. Germline V gene sequence: CDR1 MNHEY, CDR2 SMNVEV (reference sequence). V lost 3 bases to trimming and J lost 2 bases; unmatched junction nucleotides: 4. In DNA form, the CDR3 reads TGTGCCAGCAGTTTTTCGGGACAGCGCAATCAGCCCCAGCATTTT. Translated: CASSFSGQRNQPQHF.

The chain uses TRBV7-8 and TRBJ2-2; the D gene is possibly TRBD1 (6 bases). This CDR3 contains 14 residues. From germline, CDR1 is SGHVS and CDR2 FQNEAQ. Trimming took 7 bases from V and 4 from J, leaving 13 bases between them. CDR3 nucleotides: TGTGCCAGCAATCGACAGGTTGCCACCGGGGAGCTGTTTTTT. Its translation: CASNRQVATGELFF. Variable domain in full (rest from reference TRBV7-8 and TRBJ2-2): GAGVSQSPRYKVAKRGQDVALRCDPISGHVSLFWYQQALGQGPEFLTYFQNEAQLDKSGLPSDRFFAERPEGSVSTLKIQRTQQEDSAVYLCASNRQVATGELFFGEGSRLTVL.

This clone has a single count. The V and J genes are TRBV6-5 and TRBJ2-3; 7 nucleotides line up with TRBD2. There are 14 residues in the CDR3. Germline trimming cut 4 bases from V and 6 bases from J; bases unmatched to any gene: 7. Germline CDR1 reads MNHEY; CDR2 reads SVGAGI. Written as DNA, the CDR3 is TGTGCCAGCAGTTCCCTGACTAGCTGGGATACGCAGTATTTT. It encodes CASSSLTSWDTQYF.

The CDR3: CASSPGVNQPQHF. The DNA of the CDR3 is TGCGCCAGCAGCCCAGGGGTTAATCAGCCCCAGCATTTT. J is TRBJ1-5 and V is TRBV5-1; a possible D gene is TRBD1 (6 bases). V gave up 4 bases and J gave up 4 bases, with 9 bases separating them. Germline V gene sequence: CDR1 SGHRS, CDR2 YFSETQ. The length of the CDR3 is 13 residues.

This clone appeared a few times. The J gene is TRBJ1-2, the V gene TRBV2; 7 positions match TRBD1. The germline V gene encodes CDR1 SNHLY and CDR2 FYNNEI. CDR3 size: 13 residues. V shed 7 bases and J 5 bases; nucleotides not matched to a gene: 7. This chain's CDR3 is CASTRQGLYGYTF. CDR3 DNA: TGTGCCAGCACCCGACAGGGTCTTTATGGCTACACCTTC.

The chain recombines TRBV6-5 with TRBJ1-1; D remains ambiguous. Germline CDR1 MNHEY, CDR2 SVGAGI. With 6 bases removed from V and 5 bases from J, the gap between germline ends came to 7 bases. The CDR3 is 11 residues long. CDR3 loop: CASSHGTEAFF. Here the CDR3 DNA reads TGTGCCAGCAGCCACGGGACTGAAGCTTTCTTT.

The genes are TRBV7-9 and TRBJ2-7; D possibly corresponds to TRBD1 (5 bases). There are 14 residues in the CDR3. From germline, CDR1 is SEHNR and CDR2 FQNEAQ (reference sequence). Trimming shortened V by 5 bases and J by 2 bases, and 13 bases separated the two germline ends. This CDR3 reads CASSPVGRAYEQYF. CDR3 in DNA: TGTGCCAGCAGCCCGGTTGGCAGGGCCTACGAGCAGTACTTC.

This clone was recorded at least ten times. The chain combines TRBV5-1 with TRBJ2-1, with 10 bases aligning to TRBD2. V lost 3 bases and J lost 4; bases outside the gene matches: 10. The CDR3 loop spans 17 amino acids. Germline-derived CDR1 and CDR2 are SGHRS and YFSETQ. The DNA for the CDR3 is TGCGCCAGCAGCTACCAGGGTCTAGCGGGAGTATACAATGAGCAGTTCTTC. Amino acids: CASSYQGLAGVYNEQFF.

The V call is TRBV7-2, the J call TRBJ1-1; 7 positions agree with TRBD1. The CDR3 loop spans 14 amino acids. Germline V lookup: CDR1 SGHTA, CDR2 FQGNSA. The trim removed 1 base at V and 4 bases at J, leaving 3 bases unmatched. CDR3: CASSLGYRGTEAFF. Here the CDR3 DNA reads TGTGCCAGCAGCTTAGGGTACAGGGGCACTGAAGCTTTCTTT. The full variable domain, rest sourced from reference TRBV7-2 and TRBJ1-1, is GAGVSQSPSNKVTEKGKDVELRCDPISGHTALYWYRQSLGQGLEFLIYFQGNSAPDKSGLPSDRFSAERTGGSVSTLTIQRTQQEDSAVYLCASSLGYRGTEAFFGQGTRLTVV.

The gene calls are TRBV19 and TRBJ2-2; TRBD2 matches at 7 bases. V trimming: 3 bases; J trimming: 6 bases; junction bases outside the gene matches: 10. The CDR3 covers 16 residues. The germline gives CDR1 LNHDA, CDR2 SQIVND (reference sequence). The CDR3 coding sequence is TGTGCCAGTAGTATCTTGCTAGCGGTTAACCCCGGGGAGCTGTTTTTT. This translates into CASSILLAVNPGELFF. Looking up the rest from reference TRBV19 and TRBJ2-2 gives the full variable domain: DGGITQSPKYLFRKEGQNVTLSCEQNLNHDAMYWYRQDPGQGLRLIYYSQIVNDFQKGDIAEGYSVSREKKESFPLTVTSAQKNPTAFYLCASSILLAVNPGELFFGEGSRLTVL.

The chain carries TRBV5-1 and TRBJ2-7, with D perhaps TRBD2 (6 bases). Trimming took off 2 bases at V and 0 bases at J, with 18 bases between the two ends. Looked up from germline, CDR1 is SGHRS and CDR2 is YFSETQ. This CDR3 spans 17 amino acids. CDR3 nucleotide sequence: TGCGCCAGCAGCTTACCGGGACTCACTACTAGCTCCTACGAGCAGTACTTC. It is translated as CASSLPGLTTSSYEQYF.

V is TRBV5-6 and J is TRBJ2-7; 8 bases fit TRBD2. Losses at the gene ends were 0 bases for V and 3 bases for J; bases not matched to a gene: 2. CDR1 and CDR2 from the germline V gene are SGHDT and YYEEEE. The CDR3 has 14 residues. CDR3 DNA: TGTGCCAGCAGCTTGGAACTAGCGGACTACGAGCAGTACTTC. Its protein is CASSLELADYEQYF.

The rearrangement joins TRBV5-1 to TRBJ2-1, with a tentative D call TRBD2 (7 bases). CDR1 and CDR2 from the germline V gene are SGHRS and YFSETQ. The CDR3 spans 16 residues. V lost 4 bases and J 4 bases, leaving 18 bases between the germline ends. The CDR3 loop reads CASSRGETSWYNEQFF. CDR3 DNA sequence: TGCGCCAGCAGCAGGGGGGAGACTAGCTGGTACAATGAGCAGTTCTTC.

The rearrangement joins TRBV28 to TRBJ2-3; 7 nucleotides match TRBD2. Germline V gene lookup returns CDR1 MDHEN and CDR2 SYDVKM. The junction had 7 bases not matched to a gene; V was cut back by 7 bases and J by 3 bases. The CDR3 totals 14 residues. CDR3 nucleotides: TGTGCCAGCAAATTGCTAGCGGTTACAGATACGCAGTATTTT. Amino acid sequence: CASKLLAVTDTQYF.

This clone was counted only a few times. The J gene is TRBJ2-3, the V gene TRBV6-2 or TRBV6-3, with TRBD2 matching over 13 bases. This CDR3 is built from 15 residues. Losses at the gene ends were 5 bases for V and 4 bases for J; bases not matched to a gene: 3. Germline lookup yields CDR1 MNHEY and CDR2 SVGEGT. The CDR3 spells CASSITSGGADTQYF. The DNA of the CDR3 is TGTGCCAGCAGTATAACTAGCGGGGGGGCAGATACGCAGTATTTT.

The chain is built from TRBV7-9 and TRBJ2-7; 10 positions agree with TRBD1. The V gene's germline CDR1 is SEHNR and CDR2 FQNEAQ (reference sequence). The V gene end was trimmed by 4 bases and the J gene end by 0 bases; junction bases not matched to a gene: 6. The CDR3 has 16 amino acids. The CDR3, as DNA: TGTGCCAGCAGCTGGAGGGACAGGGGCCCCTCCTACGAGCAGTACTTC. Translation: CASSWRDRGPSYEQYF.

The rearrangement links TRBV5-1 to TRBJ1-1; D not resolved. This CDR3 has 14 amino acids. Per germline, CDR1 SGHRS and CDR2 YFSETQ. The germline V and J ends were trimmed by 7 bases and 1 base, with 14 bases remaining between them. The CDR3 DNA sequence: TGCGCCAGCGGGTACGGGGAAAGGAACACTGAAGCTTTCTTT. It codes for CASGYGERNTEAFF. The full variable domain, in which reference TRBV5-1 and TRBJ1-1 provide the parts outside the CDR3, is KAGVTQTPRYLIKTRGQQVTLSCSPISGHRSVSWYQQTPGQGLQFLFEYFSETQRNKGNFPGRFSGRQFSNSRSEMNVSTLELGDSALYLCASGYGERNTEAFFGQGTRLTVV.

V usage is TRBV30 and J usage is TRBJ1-2; 8 nucleotides line up with TRBD1. This CDR3 contains 13 residues. Germline V gives CDR1 GTSNPN, CDR2 SVGIG (reference sequence). After removal of 3 bases from V and 8 bases from J, the junction contained 8 bases not matched to a gene. The CDR3 sequence: CAWRDREAGGYTF. DNA of the CDR3: TGTGCCTGGAGGGACAGGGAGGCTGGAGGCTACACCTTC.

The chain uses TRBV5-8 and TRBJ2-1, with TRBD1 matching over 8 bases. This CDR3 region has 13 residues. V lost 4 bases to trimming and J lost 9 bases; unmatched junction nucleotides: 6. Germline-derived CDR1 and CDR2 are SGHTS and YDEGEE. In DNA, the CDR3 is TGTGCCAGCAGCAGGGGACAGGCGTTTGAGCAGTTCTTC. Translation: CASSRGQAFEQFF.

This chain links TRBV7-9 with TRBJ2-2, with D possibly TRBD2 on 6 matching bases. The CDR3 runs 15 residues. Germline CDR1 reads SEHNR; CDR2 reads FQNEAQ (reference sequence). The ends were cut back, 1 base at V and 0 bases at J, with 6 bases in the middle. CDR3 nucleotides: TGTGCCAGCAGCTTAGGGGAGGCGAACACCGGGGAGCTGTTTTTT. This gives the protein CASSLGEANTGELFF.